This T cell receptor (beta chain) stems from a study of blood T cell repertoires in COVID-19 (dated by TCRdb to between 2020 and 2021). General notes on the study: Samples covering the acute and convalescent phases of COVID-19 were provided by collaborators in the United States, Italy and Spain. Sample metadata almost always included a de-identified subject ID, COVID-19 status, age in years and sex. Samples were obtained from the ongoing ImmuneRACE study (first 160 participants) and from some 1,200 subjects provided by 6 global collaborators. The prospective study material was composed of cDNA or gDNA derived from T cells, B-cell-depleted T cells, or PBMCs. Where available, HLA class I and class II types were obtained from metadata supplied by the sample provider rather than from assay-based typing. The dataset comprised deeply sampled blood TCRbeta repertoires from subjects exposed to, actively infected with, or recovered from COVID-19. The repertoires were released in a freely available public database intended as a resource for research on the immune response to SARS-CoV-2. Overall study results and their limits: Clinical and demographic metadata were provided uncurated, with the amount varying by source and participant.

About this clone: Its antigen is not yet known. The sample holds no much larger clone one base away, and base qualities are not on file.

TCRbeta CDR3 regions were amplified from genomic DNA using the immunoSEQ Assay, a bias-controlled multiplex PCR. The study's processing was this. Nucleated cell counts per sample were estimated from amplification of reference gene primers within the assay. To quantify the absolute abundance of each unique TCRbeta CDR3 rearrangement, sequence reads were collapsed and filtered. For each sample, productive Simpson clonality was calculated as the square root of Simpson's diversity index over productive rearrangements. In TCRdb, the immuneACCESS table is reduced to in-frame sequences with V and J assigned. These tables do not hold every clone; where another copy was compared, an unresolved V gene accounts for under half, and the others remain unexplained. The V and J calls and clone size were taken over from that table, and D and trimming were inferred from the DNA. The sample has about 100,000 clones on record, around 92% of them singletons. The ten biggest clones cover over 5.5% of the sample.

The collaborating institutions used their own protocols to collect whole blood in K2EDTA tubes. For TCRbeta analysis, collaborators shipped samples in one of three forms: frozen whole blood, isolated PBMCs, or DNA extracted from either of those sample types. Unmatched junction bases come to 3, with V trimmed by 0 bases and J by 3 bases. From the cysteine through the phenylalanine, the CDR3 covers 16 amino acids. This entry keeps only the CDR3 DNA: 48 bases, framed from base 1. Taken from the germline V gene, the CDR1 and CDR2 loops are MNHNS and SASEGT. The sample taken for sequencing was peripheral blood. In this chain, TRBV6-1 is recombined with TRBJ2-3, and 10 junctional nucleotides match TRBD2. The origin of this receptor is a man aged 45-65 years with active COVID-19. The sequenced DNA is TGTGCCAGCAGTGAAGCTAGCGGGAGGATGACAGATACGCAGTATTTT. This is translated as CASSEASGRMTDTQYF.